Reported below is one TCR beta chain. The antigen is undetermined. The source of the sample is a study of shared clonotypes between healthy human individuals. This table comes from immunoSEQ multiplex PCR, and its TCRdb copy is limited to in-frame clones, with some not included. The sample carries 2.3 million or so clones, over 85% recorded once. Whole-study results and caveats: Generally, estimated richness proved larger in naive subsets than it did in memory subsets. The sharing of approximately 5.1% of naive CD4 clonotypes was seen across several donors. Generation probabilities were higher for clonotypes shared across all four sorted-subset donors than for unshared ones.

The CDR3 sequence is 16 residues long. Trimming took 6 bases from V and 1 from J, leaving 18 bases between them. CDR1 LNHDA and CDR2 SQIVND come from the germline V gene (reference sequence). The chain joins TRBV19 to TRBJ1-2; D is possibly TRBD1 (5 bases). The sequenced material came from naive CD4+ T cells from PBMCs. Subset specified: CD45RA+ positively selected. This TCR was recovered from a young man in good health. Some clones in this sample may be carry-over from other donors' samples. CDR3 DNA sequence: TGTGCCAGTAGGCAAACTTCGGGACGTAGTAACTATGGCTACACCTTC. It codes for CASRQTSGRSNYGYTF.